The 26 T cell receptor beta chains presented below share a single source sample, sequenced in a study of prognosis after radiotherapy for stage I lung cancer. Multiplex PCR in two rounds served to amplify TCR beta CDR3 from genomic DNA. The authors ran first-round PCR with primers specific to each TRBV and TRBJ gene. One entry per CDR3 protein results from TCRdb running MiXCR on the multiplex PCR reads. The sample has 20,000 to 30,000 distinct CDR3 sequences, roughly 40% seen once. The sequencing here drew on PBMCs, taken before or after stereotactic body radiation therapy (not recorded which). Receptor source: a donor at least 50 years old with non-small cell lung cancer.

The rearrangement uses TRBV28 and TRBJ2-5; D is ambiguous. The CDR3 runs to 13 residues. Per germline, CDR1 MDHEN and CDR2 SYDVKM. Trimming took off 3 bases at V and 5 bases at J, with 10 bases between the two ends. CDR3 region: CASSFFIGETQYF. The DNA for the CDR3 is TGTGCCAGCAGTTTTTTTATTGGGGAGACCCAGTACTTC.

Comments on this clonotype: This may come from a read error, since a much larger clone is one base off. V and J are TRBV5-4 and TRBJ2-5, with a tentative D call TRBD1 (6 bases). Trimming cost V 2 bases and J 11 bases, with 19 bases left between them. This CDR3 has 14 residues. Germline CDR1 is SGHNT and CDR2 is YYREEE (reference sequence). In DNA, the CDR3 is TGTGCCAGCAGCTTAGAACAGGGTGATAATGAGCAGTACTTC. Protein sequence: CASSLEQGDNEQYF.

The rearrangement links TRBV3-1 to TRBJ1-5; 11 nucleotides line up with TRBD1. The germline V gene encodes CDR1 LGHDT and CDR2 YNNKEL (reference sequence). The length of the CDR3 is 14 residues. V was clipped by 7 bases and J by 4 bases; unmatched bases: 3. The CDR3 here is CASIGTGGNQPQHF. The DNA of the CDR3 is TGTGCCAGCATCGGGACAGGGGGGAATCAGCCCCAGCATTTT.

A word on this clonotype: Given the absence of the conserved phenylalanine or tryptophan at the CDR3 end, a read error is likely. The DNA is omitted, as the CDR3 cannot be located on it reliably, and the CDR3 follows TCRdb's listing. The chain links TRBV15 to TRBJ2-7; the D call in the table, TRBD2, was not verified against the DNA. The CDR3 has 15 amino acids, counting both end residues. From germline, CDR1 is LNHNV and CDR2 YYDKDF (reference sequence). This CDR3 is CATSRGDGSNYEHYL.

This clonotype was counted at least ten times. The CDR3 protein is CASSPPPPSSYEQYF. DNA for the CDR3: TGTGCCAGCAGCCCCCCCCCCCCGAGCTCCTACGAGCAGTACTTC. The chain has TRBV3-1 and TRBJ2-7; D not certain. The CDR3 is 15 residues long. V was cut by 4 bases and J by 0 bases, with 13 bases left in between. Germline V gene lookup returns CDR1 LGHDT and CDR2 YNNKEL (reference sequence).

Ten or more counts support this clonotype. This chain links TRBV6-5 with TRBJ1-2; D gene uncertain. With 0 bases removed from V and 2 bases from J, the gap between germline ends came to 7 bases. Germline V gene data show CDR1 as MNHEY and CDR2 as SVGAGI. The CDR3 runs to 14 residues. The CDR3 protein is CASSYSGSNYGYTF. CDR3 bases: TGTGCCAGCAGTTACTCCGGGTCCAACTATGGCTACACCTTC.

As for this clonotype: A far more abundant clone sits one base away, making this likely a read error. The V gene is TRBV7-6, the J gene TRBJ2-7; 13 bases fit TRBD2. Germline CDR1 SGHVS, CDR2 FNYEAQ. Germline trimming cut 5 bases from V and 5 bases from J; bases unmatched to any gene: 12. The CDR3 spans 17 residues. In nucleotides, the CDR3 is TGTGCCAGCAGCCCCGAGATTCGGACTAGCGGGAGAGACGAGCAGTACTTC. This translates into CASSPEIRTSGRDEQYF.

This clonotype has at least ten counts. The rearrangement joins TRBV3-1 to TRBJ1-4; 9 bases agree with TRBD1. CDR3 length equals 15 residues. Germline assignment: CDR1 LGHDT and CDR2 YNNKEL (reference sequence). V trimming: 1 base; J trimming: 10 bases; junction bases outside the gene matches: 7. The CDR3: CASSQVTQGAGKLFF. The DNA for the CDR3 is TGTGCCAGCAGCCAAGTAACACAGGGGGCCGGAAAACTGTTTTTT.

This clonotype showed up many times. The rearrangement uses TRBV7-9 and TRBJ1-6, with D possibly being TRBD1 (5 bases). The CDR3 loop spans 15 amino acids. Between the trimmed V and J ends, which lost 11 bases and 5 bases, there was a span of 19 bases. CDR1 is SEHNR, CDR2 FQNEAQ, per germline (reference sequence). Here the CDR3 reads CAVRDFQLNNSPLHF. The CDR3 DNA reads TGTGCCGTCAGGGATTTCCAACTAAATAATTCACCCCTCCACTTT.

This clonotype was counted at least ten times. The chain is built from TRBV20-1 and TRBJ2-6; TRBD2 is a possible D gene (6 bases). Per the germline V gene, CDR1 is DFQATT and CDR2 is SNEGSKA (reference sequence). V lost 5 bases to trimming and J lost 4 bases, with 12 bases between them. The CDR3 contains 14 residues. The CDR3 coding sequence is TGCAGTGCTGCGGGGCTGACCGGGGCCAACGTCCTGACTTTC. Amino acid sequence: CSAAGLTGANVLTF.

This sequence joins TRBV6-2 or TRBV6-3 and TRBJ1-1; 7 bases line up with TRBD1. Unmatched junction bases numbered 7, after V lost 6 bases and J lost 3 bases. The CDR3 runs 14 residues. Germline CDR1 and CDR2: MNHEY and SVGEGT. CDR3 bases: TGTGCCAGCAGGTACCGGGACAGCGACACTGAAGCTTTCTTT. Encoded protein: CASRYRDSDTEAFF.

The chain links TRBV20-1 to TRBJ2-7; 12 bases fit TRBD2. With V trimmed by 5 bases and J by 2 bases, 4 bases remained unmatched. In germline, CDR1 is DFQATT, CDR2 SNEGSKA (reference sequence). This CDR3 comprises 14 residues. The CDR3 DNA reads as TGCAGTGCTTGGGGACTAGCGGGTACCTACGAGCAGTACTTC. This codes for CSAWGLAGTYEQYF.

The gene calls are TRBV6-2 or TRBV6-3 and TRBJ2-7; D is ambiguous. V dropped 3 bases and J dropped 7 bases, with 7 bases sitting between them. Germline V CDR1 and CDR2: MNHEY, SVGEGT. CDR3 length: 11 residues. The chain's CDR3 is CASSYEWEQYF. The CDR3 region has the DNA TGTGCCAGCAGTTATGAGTGGGAGCAGTACTTC.

In the case of this clonotype: This likely came from a read error, as a far larger clone is one base away. The chain has TRBV7-2 and TRBJ2-1, with D uncertain. The V end lost 5 bases, the J end lost 1 base, and 15 bases lay between the germline ends. The CDR3 length is 16 residues. In germline, CDR1 is SGHTA, CDR2 FQGNSA. The CDR3 loop reads CASSLQHWGSYNEQFF. In nucleotides, the CDR3 is TGTGCCAGCAGCCTACAGCATTGGGGTTCCTACAATGAGCAGTTCTTC.

This clonotype was counted ten times or more. V is TRBV20-1 and J is TRBJ2-1; 7 nucleotides match TRBD1. The CDR3 totals 16 residues. V shed 1 base and J 4 bases; nucleotides not matched to a gene: 10. Germline V gives CDR1 DFQATT, CDR2 SNEGSKA (reference sequence). CDR3 DNA: TGCAGTGCTAGAGCCTTCAGGGGGAGTGGATACAATGAGCAGTTCTTC. Its protein is CSARAFRGSGYNEQFF.

This clonotype is medium-sized by share. The chain carries TRBV11-2 and TRBJ1-3; no reliable D call. This CDR3 has 16 residues. Trimming cost V 0 bases and J 3 bases, with 12 bases left between them. Germline lookup yields CDR1 SGHAT and CDR2 FQNNGV. The CDR3 DNA sequence: TGTGCCAGCAGCTTAGAAGTTGGGGATCATGGAAACACCATATATTTT. Its translation: CASSLEVGDHGNTIYF.

This clonotype was seen many times. The genes are TRBV6-8 and TRBJ1-5; D perhaps matches TRBD1 (6 bases). Germline V CDR1 and CDR2: MNHGY, SAAAGT. The CDR3 spans 14 residues. The ends were cut back, 6 bases at V and 5 bases at J, with 14 bases in the middle. This CDR3 reads CASSPPGGDQPQHF. The CDR3 bases are TGTGCCAGCAGCCCCCCGGGGGGCGATCAGCCCCAGCATTTT.

A word on this clonotype: A read error likely explains this, since a far larger clone differs by one base. The gene calls are TRBV6-4 and TRBJ2-7; 8 bases align to TRBD2. J lost 2 bases, V lost 3 bases, and 9 bases had no gene match. In germline, CDR1 is MRHNA, CDR2 SNTAGT. This CDR3 spans 16 amino acids. The CDR3 coding sequence is TGTGCCAGCAGTGAAGTTCCGACTAGCGTCCCCTACGAGCAGTACTTC. Translated: CASSEVPTSVPYEQYF.

This clonotype was seen only a few times. It is likely a read error: a sequence one base away is far more abundant. V usage is TRBV6-1 and J usage is TRBJ2-5; TRBD2 matches at 12 bases. This CDR3 is built from 15 residues. CDR1 MNHNS and CDR2 SASEGT come from the germline V gene. The CDR3 DNA reads TGTGCCAGCAGGACCCTAGCGGGAGGGCTTGGTGAGCGGTTCTTC. Encoded protein: CASRTLAGGLGERFF.

This chain links TRBV19 with TRBJ2-5; no definite D call. Germline values: CDR1 LNHDA, CDR2 SQIVND (reference sequence). The CDR3 has 14 residues. Deletions cut 3 bases from V and 0 bases from J, with 8 bases between. The CDR3 sequence: CASSILGNQETQYF. The CDR3 DNA reads as TGTGCCAGTAGTATTTTAGGGAACCAAGAGACCCAGTACTTC.

This clonotype was counted many times. The chain joins TRBV9 to TRBJ2-5; maybe TRBD2 (5 bases). The V gene lost 3 bases and the J gene lost 5 bases, with 11 bases spanning the gap. The CDR3 extends over 13 amino acids. The germline gives CDR1 SGDLS, CDR2 YYNGEE. The CDR3 nucleotides read TGTGCCAGCAGCGGGGAGCTCTTGGAGACCCAGTACTTC. This translates into CASSGELLETQYF.

This clonotype appeared a single time. This CDR3 reads CASSFTRASIYTQYF. In nucleotides, the CDR3 is TGTGCCAGCAGTTTTACCAGGGCTAGCATATATACGCAGTATTTT. J is TRBJ2-3 and V is TRBV12-3 or TRBV12-4; D is perhaps TRBD1 or TRBD2 (5 bases each). CDR3 length equals 15 residues. V lost 3 bases to trimming and J lost 7 bases, with 17 bases between them.

This clonotype was detected ten times or more. This chain joins TRBV4-1 and TRBJ2-1; perhaps TRBD2 as D (5 bases). Trimming took off 4 bases at V and 8 bases at J, with 15 bases between the two ends. The length of the CDR3 is 14 residues. Germline V gene lookup returns CDR1 MGHRA and CDR2 YSYEKL. The chain's CDR3 is CASSLGLPGDEQFF. The CDR3 DNA reads TGCGCCAGCAGCCTGGGCCTCCCCGGGGATGAGCAGTTCTTC.

This clonotype has a count of ten or more. The rearrangement uses TRBV9 and TRBJ1-1; no clear D. V was shortened by 3 bases and J by 1 base, with 7 bases between the two germline ends. Germline V gene data show CDR1 as SGDLS and CDR2 as YYNGEE. There are 13 residues in the CDR3. The chain's CDR3 is CASSGRGNTEAFF. The CDR3 DNA reads TGTGCCAGCAGCGGGCGGGGGAACACTGAAGCTTTCTTT.

On this clonotype itself: An end of the junction does not agree with germline; a read error may underlie this. CDR3 amino acids: CASSVRRYGDNVLTF. DNA of the CDR3: TGTGCCAGCAGCGTTCGGAGATACGGGGACAACGTCCTGACCTTC. The V and J genes are TRBV9 and TRBJ2-6; TRBD1 is a possible D gene (6 bases). Germline values: CDR1 SGDLS, CDR2 YYNGEE. The CDR3 length is 15 residues. The complete variable domain, with remaining parts taken from reference TRBV9 and TRBJ2-6, reads DSGVTQTPKHLITATGQRVTLRCSPRSGDLSVYWYQQSLDQGLQFLIQYYNGEERAKGNILERFSAQQFPDLHSELNLSSLELGDSALYFCASSVRRYGDNVLTFGAGSRLTVL.

To note about this clonotype: Possible read error: a much larger clone is one base away. The chain is built from TRBV29-1 and TRBJ2-7; D tentatively fits TRBD1 or TRBD2 (6 bases each). In germline, CDR1 is SQVTM, CDR2 ANQGSEA. The CDR3 has 16 amino acids. V dropped 0 bases and J dropped 2 bases, with 17 bases sitting between them. CDR3 nucleotides: TGCAGCGTTGAAGATTGGGGGCTAGCGTGCACCTACGAGCAGTACTTC. Protein product: CSVEDWGLACTYEQYF.